Listed here are 21 T cell receptor beta chains from one sample, sequenced in a study of shared clonotypes between healthy human individuals. This table comes from immunoSEQ multiplex PCR, and its TCRdb copy is limited to in-frame clones, with some not included. The sample contains under 850,000 clones, 55% to 80% of which appear only once. Sequenced: memory CD4+ T cells sorted from blood. Regarding subset: CD45RA-negative fraction. These receptors were obtained from a woman in her twenties or thirties in good health.

The sample holds a few counts of this clone. The rearrangement joins TRBV28 to TRBJ2-3, with 10 bases aligning to TRBD2. Germline V gives CDR1 MDHEN, CDR2 SYDVKM. V dropped 3 bases and J dropped 4; count of bases not matched to a gene: 16. There are 19 residues in the CDR3. The CDR3 loop is CASSLWLAGVLGGPDTQYF. In DNA, the CDR3 is TGTGCCAGCAGTTTGTGGCTAGCGGGAGTCTTAGGGGGTCCAGATACGCAGTATTTT.

This chain joins TRBV9 and TRBJ2-7; D may match TRBD1 or TRBD2 (5 bases each). V lost 4 bases and J 0 bases, leaving 17 bases between the germline ends. The CDR3 spans 16 residues. The germline V gene has CDR1 SGDLS and CDR2 YYNGEE. The CDR3 is CASSPRGDVPSYEQYF. The CDR3 bases are TGTGCCAGCAGCCCCAGAGGGGACGTTCCCTCCTACGAGCAGTACTTC.

The gene calls are TRBV4-2 and TRBJ2-5; D remains unclear. The germline V gene encodes CDR1 LGHNA and CDR2 YNFKEQ. V was cut by 0 bases and J by 1 base, with 9 bases left in between. CDR3 length equals 15 residues. CDR3 residues: CASSQEGTIQETQYF. Written as DNA, the CDR3 is TGTGCCAGCAGCCAAGAGGGTACTATCCAAGAGACCCAGTACTTC.

This chain uses TRBV5-7 with TRBJ2-7; the D is unclear. TRBV5-7 counts as an open reading frame of uncertain function. The CDR3 runs 17 residues. With 0 bases removed from V and 0 bases from J, the gap between germline ends came to 16 bases. CDR3: CASSLVGQTPSSYEQYF. CDR3 coding DNA: TGTGCCAGCAGCTTGGTCGGGCAGACTCCCAGCTCCTACGAGCAGTACTTC.

The chain combines TRBV5-5 with TRBJ1-1; D is unresolved. The length of the CDR3 is 15 residues. Germline CDR1 is SGHKS and CDR2 is YYEKEE (reference sequence). V lost 0 bases and J 3 bases, leaving 12 bases between the germline ends. In nucleotides, the CDR3 is TGTGCCAGCAGCTTGGATTCCGGGTACTACACTGAAGCTTTCTTT. Amino acids: CASSLDSGYYTEAFF.

This clone was found once. The gene calls are TRBV7-9 and TRBJ2-7; no reliable D call. V gave up 1 base and J gave up 4 bases, with 14 bases separating them. This CDR3 spans 15 amino acids. Germline values: CDR1 SEHNR, CDR2 FQNEAQ (reference sequence). The CDR3 nucleotides are TGTGCCAGCAGCTTAGGCCGCTCGCACGTATACGAGCAGTACTTC. Protein sequence: CASSLGRSHVYEQYF. Full variable domain (outside the CDR3, taken from reference TRBV7-9 and TRBJ2-7): DTGVSQNPRHKITKRGQNVTFRCDPISEHNRLYWYRQTLGQGPEFLTYFQNEAQLEKSRLLSDRFSAERPKGSFSTLEIQRTEQGDSAMYLCASSLGRSHVYEQYFGPGTRLTVT.

The chain employs TRBV4-1 and TRBJ2-5, with 7 bases that match TRBD2. V trimming: 4 bases; J trimming: 2 bases; junction bases outside the gene matches: 10. The CDR3 is 16 residues long. Germline V CDR1 and CDR2: MGHRA, YSYEKL. CDR3 DNA: TGCGCCAGCAGCCGTCCGGGCCGGCGGGAGCAAGAGACCCAGTACTTC. Translating it yields CASSRPGRREQETQYF.

This chain connects TRBV14 to TRBJ2-1, with D uncertain. Trimming removed 3 bases at V and 2 bases at J, with 5 bases between. The CDR3 spans 13 residues. Germline V lookup: CDR1 SGHDN, CDR2 FVKESK. In DNA form, the CDR3 reads TGTGCCAGCAGCCACCATACCTACAATGAGCAGTTCTTC. Translation: CASSHHTYNEQFF.

The rearrangement links TRBV6-6 to TRBJ1-4; D is ambiguous. The CDR3 totals 15 residues. V lost 5 bases and J lost 0, with 10 bases in between. The germline CDR1 and CDR2 sequences are MNHNY and SVGAGI (reference sequence). Here the CDR3 DNA reads TGTGCCAGCAGTCCAACAGCTGCAACTAATGAAAAACTGTTTTTT. Encoded protein: CASSPTAATNEKLFF.

This chain links TRBV7-8 with TRBJ1-1, with no clear D. In germline, CDR1 is SGHVS, CDR2 FQNEAQ. The CDR3 consists of 13 residues. V lost 4 bases to trimming and J lost 3 bases, with 9 bases between them. This CDR3 is CASSSAEDTEAFF. The CDR3 coding sequence is TGTGCCAGCAGCTCAGCCGAGGACACTGAAGCTTTCTTT.

This rearrangement joins TRBV6-1 to TRBJ1-1; no definite D call. The germline gives CDR1 MNHNS, CDR2 SASEGT. V lost 6 bases and J lost 7, with 18 bases in between. This CDR3 spans 14 amino acids. The CDR3 loop is CASSQGWGAGEAFF. CDR3 bases: TGTGCCAGCAGCCAAGGGTGGGGTGCCGGTGAAGCTTTCTTT.

The chain recombines TRBV7-2 with TRBJ2-7; 7 bases map to TRBD2. The CDR3 has 15 residues. The V segment lost 1 base and the J segment 3 bases; nucleotides outside the gene matches: 6. Per germline, CDR1 SGHTA and CDR2 FQGNSA. The CDR3, as DNA: TGTGCCAGCAGCTTAGTTGGCGGGGGAGACTACGAGCAGTACTTC. It codes for CASSLVGGGDYEQYF.

The chain employs TRBV15 and TRBJ1-4; D may be TRBD1 (6 bases). The V gene lost 6 bases and the J gene lost 4 bases, with 15 bases spanning the gap. Germline V gene lookup returns CDR1 LNHNV and CDR2 YYDKDF (reference sequence). The CDR3 spans 15 residues. The CDR3 spells CATSRTGTRNEKLFF. In DNA form, the CDR3 reads TGTGCCACCAGTCGTACAGGGACTCGTAATGAAAAACTGTTTTTT. The whole variable domain, remainder taken from reference TRBV15 and TRBJ1-4, is DAMVIQNPRYQVTQFGKPVTLSCSQTLNHNVMYWYQQKSSQAPKLLFHYYDKDFNNEADTPDNFQSRRPNTSFCFLDIRSPGLGDTAMYLCATSRTGTRNEKLFFGSGTQLSVL.

CDR3 sequence: CASSTTGPYEQYF. The DNA of the CDR3 is TGTGCCAGCAGCACGACAGGGCCGTACGAGCAGTACTTC. The chain joins TRBV5-4 to TRBJ2-7; 7 bases line up with TRBD1. The CDR3 sequence is 13 residues long. V dropped 4 bases and J dropped 4; count of bases not matched to a gene: 5. Germline lookup yields CDR1 SGHNT and CDR2 YYREEE (reference sequence).

The chain has TRBV11-2 and TRBJ2-3, with D unclear. Trimming stripped 1 base from V and 0 bases from J, with 5 bases between. Germline V lookup: CDR1 SGHAT, CDR2 FQNNGV. The CDR3 is 14 amino acids. This CDR3 reads CASSLGYSTDTQYF. The CDR3, as DNA: TGTGCCAGCAGCTTAGGCTATAGCACAGATACGCAGTATTTT.

The chain is built from TRBV27 and TRBJ1-1; tentatively, D is TRBD1 (5 bases). Trimming removed 3 bases at V and 6 bases at J, with 23 bases between. The CDR3 runs 17 residues. Germline CDR1 MNHEY, CDR2 SMNVEV (reference sequence). The CDR3 nucleotides are TGTGCCAGCAGTTTGGCCGGTGGGGGACGGGCAACAGCTGAAGCTTTCTTT. As protein: CASSLAGGGRATAEAFF.

This clone turned up a few times. This rearrangement joins TRBV6-5 to TRBJ1-2, with 7 bases identical to TRBD1. The CDR3 loop spans 12 amino acids. Germline V lookup: CDR1 MNHEY, CDR2 SVGAGI. After removal of 7 bases from V and 5 bases from J, the junction contained 4 bases not matched to a gene. The CDR3: CASTDRIYGYTF. Here the CDR3 DNA reads TGTGCCAGCACGGACAGGATATATGGCTACACCTTC.

The chain uses TRBV11-2 and TRBJ2-7; 8 nucleotides agree with TRBD2. V trimming: 1 base; J trimming: 6 bases; junction bases outside the gene matches: 11. From germline, CDR1 is SGHAT and CDR2 FQNNGV. The CDR3 has 16 amino acids. This CDR3 is CASSLGGSGTYTEQYF. DNA for the CDR3: TGTGCCAGCAGCTTAGGGGGTAGCGGGACGTACACCGAGCAGTACTTC. Looking up the rest from reference TRBV11-2 and TRBJ2-7 gives the full variable domain: EAGVAQSPRYKIIEKRQSVAFWCNPISGHATLYWYQQILGQGPKLLIQFQNNGVVDDSQLPKDRFSAERLKGVDSTLKIQPAKLEDSAVYLCASSLGGSGTYTEQYFGPGTRLTVT.

The chain carries TRBV6-6 and TRBJ1-5, with 11 bases that match TRBD1. V shed 8 bases and J 5 bases; nucleotides not matched to a gene: 5. The V gene's germline CDR1 is MNHNY and CDR2 SVGAGI (reference sequence). The CDR3 extends over 14 amino acids. The DNA for the CDR3 is TGTGCCAGCCGCGGGGGACAGGGGGATCAGCCCCAGCATTTT. It specifies CASRGGQGDQPQHF.

This chain joins TRBV6-5 and TRBJ2-7, with D possibly TRBD1 on 5 matching bases. The CDR3 extends over 16 amino acids. Germline lookup yields CDR1 MNHEY and CDR2 SVGAGI. V was pared by 0 bases and J by 1 base, with 13 bases between. CDR3 nucleotides: TGTGCCAGCAGTTACTCCCAGGGAAGTAGGTCCTACGAGCAGTACTTC. This gives the protein CASSYSQGSRSYEQYF.

V usage is TRBV14 and J usage is TRBJ2-7; 15 bases align to TRBD2. CDR1 and CDR2 from the germline V gene are SGHDN and FVKESK. Losses at the gene ends were 1 base for V and 12 bases for J; bases not matched to a gene: 7. CDR3 length: 15 amino acids. CDR3: CASSQASGTSGRTYF. The DNA of the CDR3 is TGTGCCAGCAGCCAAGCGTCCGGGACTAGCGGGAGGACGTACTTC.